Shown below are 18 T cell receptor beta chains from a single sample sequenced in a study of patients and donors after allogeneic stem cell transplantation. Via MiXCR, TCRdb re-called the RT-PCR reads, giving one row per CDR3 protein. The table has about a million distinct CDR3 sequences, about a sixth seen once. The sample comprised blood, either unsorted or a sorted T cell fraction (not recorded which). Receptors originate from a human donor who was either an allogeneic HSCT recipient or a stem cell or donor lymphocyte infusion donor (not recorded which). It is not recorded whose cells these are; they may come from a transplant donor.

This clonotype was observed a few times. The chain is built from TRBV15 and TRBJ1-5, with D unclear. The CDR3 length is 16 residues. Germline values: CDR1 LNHNV, CDR2 YYDKDF (reference sequence). Trimming took off 1 base at V and 1 base at J, with 11 bases between the two ends. The CDR3 sequence is CATSRVRQDSNQPQHF. The CDR3 DNA is TGTGCCACCAGCAGAGTTCGGCAGGACAGCAATCAGCCCCAGCATTTT.

The chain links TRBV4-3 to TRBJ2-7, with a tentative D call TRBD1 (5 bases). Trimming took off 0 bases at V and 2 bases at J, with 11 bases between the two ends. The CDR3 is 15 residues long. Germline V lookup: CDR1 LGHNA, CDR2 YSLEER. The CDR3 coding sequence is TGCGCCAGCAGCCAAGATCCCCTGACAGCCTACGAGCAGTACTTC. Its translation: CASSQDPLTAYEQYF.

The chain recombines TRBV24-1 with TRBJ1-2; D is unclear. CDR3 length equals 13 residues. Trimming cost V 5 bases and J 0 bases, with 6 bases left between them. Germline CDR1 is KGHDR and CDR2 is SFDVKD. The CDR3 region is CATSVESNYGYTF. The CDR3 DNA is TGTGCCACCAGTGTAGAGTCTAACTATGGCTACACCTTC.

In this sample, this clonotype turned up a few times. The chain employs TRBV20-1 and TRBJ2-2; D uncertain. This CDR3 contains 14 residues. V was pared by 3 bases and J by 2 bases, with 10 bases between. The germline gives CDR1 DFQATT, CDR2 SNEGSKA (reference sequence). The CDR3 DNA sequence: TGCAGTGCTAGCCGGACCATTAACACCGGGGAGCTGTTTTTT. Amino acid sequence: CSASRTINTGELFF.

In this sample, this clonotype turned up a few times. A read error may be the cause here, since a much bigger clone is one base away. The chain employs TRBV27 and TRBJ2-7; 8 bases map to TRBD1. Looked up from germline, CDR1 is MNHEY and CDR2 is SMNVEV (reference sequence). V lost 7 bases to trimming and J lost 2 bases; unmatched junction nucleotides: 1. This CDR3 spans 12 amino acids. The CDR3 region is CASTDRAYEQYF. The CDR3 bases are TGTGCCAGCACGGACAGGGCCTACGAGCAGTACTTC.

The V gene is TRBV7-8, the J gene TRBJ2-1; D possibly corresponds to TRBD1 (6 bases). The CDR3 contains 16 residues. Trimming left V 2 bases short and J 1 base short, with 12 bases between. CDR1 is SGHVS, CDR2 FQNEAQ, per germline. The CDR3 coding sequence is TGTGCCAGCAGCTTAATCCCGAGGGGGTCCTACAATGAGCAGTTCTTC. Protein: CASSLIPRGSYNEQFF. The full variable domain, in which reference TRBV7-8 and TRBJ2-1 provide the parts outside the CDR3, is GAGVSQSPRYKVAKRGQDVALRCDPISGHVSLFWYQQALGQGPEFLTYFQNEAQLDKSGLPSDRFFAERPEGSVSTLKIQRTQQEDSAVYLCASSLIPRGSYNEQFFGPGTRLTVL.

The V call is TRBV29-1, the J call TRBJ2-1; 15 bases are shared with TRBD2. With 1 base clipped from V and 5 bases from J, the junction kept 9 bases outside the gene matches. The CDR3 length is 18 residues. The germline CDR1 and CDR2 sequences are SQVTM and ANQGSEA. DNA of the CDR3: TGCAGCGTTGAAGGGATCCTCCGGACTAGCGGGGGGGACAATGAGCAGTTCTTC. This encodes CSVEGILRTSGGDNEQFF.

Only a few counts were recorded for this clonotype. The V call is TRBV24-1, the J call TRBJ2-1; D is perhaps TRBD1 (5 bases). V was cut by 0 bases and J by 5 bases, with 10 bases left in between. Germline CDR1 is KGHDR and CDR2 is SFDVKD. The CDR3 loop spans 15 amino acids. CDR3 region: CATSDLQGINNEQFF. The DNA of the CDR3 is TGTGCCACCAGTGATTTGCAGGGAATAAACAATGAGCAGTTCTTC.

This clonotype has a handful of counts. The V and J genes are TRBV27 and TRBJ1-5; possibly TRBD1 for D (5 bases). CDR1 and CDR2 from the germline V gene are MNHEY and SMNVEV (reference sequence). V was clipped by 0 bases and J by 2 bases, with 11 bases between them. The length of the CDR3 is 16 residues. Here the CDR3 reads CASSLSGDGGNQPQHF. CDR3 DNA sequence: TGTGCCAGCAGTTTATCGGGGGACGGGGGCAATCAGCCCCAGCATTTT.

The chain recombines TRBV20-1 with TRBJ2-5; maybe TRBD1 (5 bases). This CDR3 has 13 amino acids. Deletions cut 0 bases from V and 5 bases from J, with 10 bases between. Germline CDR1 and CDR2: DFQATT and SNEGSKA (reference sequence). DNA of the CDR3: TGCAGTGCTAGAGAACCAGGGCTGGAGACCCAGTACTTC. This translates into CSAREPGLETQYF.

This clonotype has more than one count but fewer than ten. The chain carries TRBV5-1 and TRBJ1-5; TRBD1 agrees at 7 bases. In germline, CDR1 is SGHRS, CDR2 YFSETQ. The CDR3 sequence is 14 residues long. The ends lost 4 bases at V and 3 bases at J; junction bases unmatched: 4. The CDR3 spells CASSRTGDNQPQHF. CDR3 sequence (DNA): TGCGCCAGCAGCCGAACAGGGGACAATCAGCCCCAGCATTTT.

The rearrangement uses TRBV2 and TRBJ2-3, with 9 bases aligning to TRBD1. The trim removed 6 bases at V and 4 bases at J, leaving 8 bases unmatched. This CDR3 region has 15 residues. Germline V gene sequence: CDR1 SNHLY, CDR2 FYNNEI. CDR3 coding DNA: TGTGCCAGCAGCCTAACAGGGGGCGGATCAGATACGCAGTATTTT. It codes for CASSLTGGGSDTQYF.

This chain joins TRBV11-1 and TRBJ2-3; 14 bases line up with TRBD2. Looked up from germline, CDR1 is SGHAT and CDR2 is FQDESV (reference sequence). Trimming cost V 4 bases and J 4 bases; bases outside gene matches: 10. The CDR3 covers 18 residues. The CDR3 DNA sequence: TGTGCCAGCAGCTCCTCACGGACTAGCGGGGGGTACTCAGATACGCAGTATTTT. This encodes CASSSSRTSGGYSDTQYF.

The chain joins TRBV20-1 to TRBJ1-1, with D unclear. This CDR3 contains 16 residues. Germline V gene lookup returns CDR1 DFQATT and CDR2 SNEGSKA (reference sequence). Trimming pared 0 bases from V and 5 bases from J, leaving 19 bases between. The CDR3 sequence: CSARDVAPGYRTEAFF. The CDR3 region has the DNA TGCAGTGCTAGAGATGTCGCGCCGGGTTACCGGACTGAAGCTTTCTTT.

There are a few counts of this clonotype. The CDR3 DNA reads as TGTGCCACCAGCATGGGGACAAATGCTCAAGAGACCCAGTACTTC. This translates into CATSMGTNAQETQYF. The chain links TRBV24-1 to TRBJ2-5; weak D call: TRBD1 (6 bases). Trimming pared 7 bases from V and 2 bases from J, leaving 16 bases between. The length of the CDR3 is 15 residues. CDR1 KGHDR and CDR2 SFDVKD come from the germline V gene.

The chain uses TRBV11-2 and TRBJ2-7, with D perhaps TRBD2 (7 bases). The germline V and J ends were trimmed by 7 bases and 2 bases, with 15 bases remaining between them. This CDR3 is built from 14 residues. CDR1 and CDR2 (germline): SGHAT, FQNNGV. CDR3 DNA sequence: TGTGCCAGCACAGGGGCGCGGGAGCCCTACGAGCAGTACTTC. Amino acid sequence: CASTGAREPYEQYF.

V usage is TRBV5-1 and J usage is TRBJ2-7, with a possible D match to TRBD1 (6 bases). The CDR3 is 15 residues long. V was cut by 0 bases and J by 2 bases, with 12 bases left in between. The V gene's germline CDR1 is SGHRS and CDR2 YFSETQ. DNA for the CDR3: TGCGCCAGCAGCTTGGCCGGCAGGGGACCCTACGAGCAGTACTTC. Translated, it gives CASSLAGRGPYEQYF.

The chain carries TRBV12-3 or TRBV12-4 and TRBJ2-2; D may be TRBD2 (6 bases). CDR3 length equals 13 residues. V was cut by 7 bases and J by 5 bases, with 11 bases left in between. CDR3 region: CASKTEGTGELFF. Written as DNA, the CDR3 is TGTGCCAGCAAAACGGAGGGAACCGGGGAGCTGTTTTTT.